These T cell receptor beta chains were read from a single sample in a study of blood T cells in healthy people across ages. MiXCR was run by TCRdb on the 5' RACE reads, yielding one entry per CDR3 protein. Altogether approximately 1.5 million distinct CDR3 sequences are present, less than 45% being singletons, with the ten largest covering 4%. The specimen sequenced was blood. The receptors shown here come from a woman between 18 and 29 years old in good health. The CDR3 runs from the conserved cysteine through the conserved F or W. The D gene is left open where the match is weak.

D,V,length,CDR3
NA,TRBV14,16,CASSQDVTSMNTEAFF
NA,TRBV20-1,19,CSARGLYGGGAGGTDTQYF
TRBD1,TRBV27,15,CASSLWDRGPVGYTF
NA,TRBV5-5,13,CASSLGAQNIQYF
NA,TRBV27,14,CASSSLYMNTEAFF
TRBD2,TRBV11-2,16,CAGSSPLAGASYEQYF
NA,TRBV9,13,CASSVEHQETQYF
NA,TRBV15,14,CATRPRTGNEKLFF
TRBD1,TRBV25-1,15,CASSSHRGYGEKLFF
TRBD2,TRBV2,14,CASSEAREGDTQYF
NA,TRBV7-2,15,CASSQFHNSGNTIYF
NA,TRBV7-2,15,CASSAGGTSGEKLFF
NA,TRBV4-1,15,CASSPPQGMNTEAFF
NA,TRBV3-1,13,CASSLEETDGYTF
TRBD2,TRBV27,17,CASSPNRLAGGLGEQYF
NA,TRBV29-1,16,CSVEDQGNRAEETQYF
NA,TRBV4-1,14,CASSQGTDGNTIYF
TRBD2,TRBV20-1,15,CSASRTSGTYIEQFF
NA,TRBV20-1,15,CSARDDDSSYNEQFF
TRBD1,TRBV7-9,17,CASSSPNGQVRFGGYTF
NA,TRBV4-2,15,CASSQDRQTYNEQYF
NA,TRBV6-5,13,CASSYSPSTEAFF
NA,TRBV5-5,15,CASSFLGQDTGELFF
NA,TRBV27,15,CASSDDGVSYNEQFF
NA,TRBV5-8,15,CASSPWGGPVETQYF
NA,TRBV7-2,12,CASSLDGKRQYF
NA,TRBV6-2/TRBV6-3,12,CASSQTHSPLHF
NA,TRBV27,16,CASSPTGGKLRYEQYF
TRBD1,TRBV25-1,14,CASSGGQTNTEAFF
NA,TRBV5-1,18,CASSLAPTGPIRHNEQFF
NA,TRBV28,12,CASRLGNNEQFF
TRBD2,TRBV20-1,17,CSAPGLAGGQSWDEQFF
TRBD1,TRBV7-9,15,CASSHRDRGDTEAFF
NA,TRBV29-1,10,CSVFGKEAFF
NA,TRBV20-1,14,CSARDRAGNQPQHF
NA,TRBV5-4,17,CASSLTFGGDHTDTQYF
TRBD1,TRBV4-2,15,CASRQDRGANYGYTF
NA,TRBV12-3/TRBV12-4,14,CASSLAGPNYGYTF
NA,TRBV27,12,CASNLGDAVRFF
NA,TRBV12-3/TRBV12-4,14,CASSPPGTNRYEFF
TRBD2,TRBV29-1,13,CSVAGGPYNEQFF
NA,TRBV3-1,12,CDSSQTRDEQFF
NA,TRBV5-6,14,CASSLEGHNYGYTF
NA,TRBV5-1,12,CASSLGLIEQFF
NA,TRBV7-9,14,CASSPIGLADTQYF
NA,TRBV7-6,12,CASGGRTDTQYF
TRBD1,TRBV20-1,14,CSARSGQGFYGYTF
TRBD1,TRBV5-1,15,CASSLLPGQGGVEYF
NA,TRBV24-1,14,CATSGGDTNYGYTF